Described below is a single T cell receptor beta chain sequence and its context. It lacks a known antigen. Per-nucleotide qualities are absent, and no much larger clonotype sits a single base away. TCR CDR3 regions were amplified from genomic DNA by multiplex PCR using the deep immunoSEQ assay. Extracted genomic DNA from each cell subset was spread evenly across all wells of several immunoSEQ 96-well plates, with each plate serving as a replicate. For sorted subsets, about 200 ng genomic DNA, equal to about 30,000 T cell genomes, was loaded into each replicate PCR. The purified libraries were quantified using a Qubit 3.0 fluorometer, sized with a Bioanalyzer 2100, and then quantified again using the KAPA Library Quantification kit. Every immunoSEQ 96-well plate was sequenced on a separate single-read 150-cycle Illumina NextSeq 550 flow cell. As for how the authors treated the data: Because the immunoSEQ output included only junctional sequences and no quality scores, the filtering could not be the same as the filtering used for full-length reads. To assign V/J genes and CDR3, sequences were annotated against IMGT germline references using PyIR, a Python wrapper for IgBLAST v1.9. Reads with weak V/J assignments (E-value above 1e-6), missing CDR3, stop codons, out-of-frame junctions, or ambiguous translated residues were removed. A V3J clonotype was defined by an identical inferred V gene, J gene, and CDR3 amino acid sequence. Percentage overlap between repertoires was calculated by dividing the number of shared unique clonotypes by the size of the smaller repertoire. RTK rarefaction, the Chao1 estimator, and Recon v2.1 estimates of unobserved clonotypes were used to assess repertoire richness. For all TCRbeta clonotypes obtained by the gDNA method from a few donors, generation probabilities were computed with OLGA. Drawn from immuneACCESS, this table holds only the in-frame rearrangements with V and J called that TCRdb kept. Clones are partly lost; checked studies trace under half to an unresolved V gene and leave the rest unexplained. V and J calls and clone size follow that table, whereas D and trimming were derived from the DNA. The sample table contains roughly 2,000,000 clones; only one count was recorded for around 96% of them. The biggest ten clones account for more than 0.9% of the sample.

The data originate from a study of shared clonotypes between healthy human individuals (dated by TCRdb to the early 2020s). Concerning the study at large: The cohort comprised two women and a few men aged 18 to 49 years. For each donor, CD4 naive and CD4 memory were each given three plates, CD8 naive was given two plates, and CD8 memory was given one plate. To estimate repertoire size and how much clonotype sharing occurs between individuals, the study deeply sequenced the blood TCR repertoires of roughly 5 healthy adults. Libraries were prepared and TCR repertoires were sequenced by different laboratories using diverse techniques, in order to increase sequencing depth and limit assay-specific biases. Per donor, leukapheresis produced somewhere between about 0.94 and 8.9 billion PBMCs.

The cysteine opens and the phenylalanine closes a CDR3 of 12 amino acids. The only DNA kept is the CDR3, 36 bases in frame from the first base. Via the germline V gene (reference sequence), CDR1 is SEHNR and CDR2 FQNEAQ. Ends trimmed: V by 5 bases, J by 9 bases; bases unmatched to a gene: 7. CD8 naive samples were CD45RO-negative cells positively selected for CCR7, giving a CD45RA+CCR7+ population that excluded TemRA cells. Healthy HIV-negative adults with no recently reported acute infections or vaccinations were included as donors. All donors were Caucasian adults living in Nashville, Tennessee, USA. Blood was collected by leukapheresis, and PBMCs were isolated by Ficoll-Histopaque density gradient centrifugation and then cryopreserved in liquid nitrogen vapor phase. Analytical flow cytometry was used to check the purity and quantity of every magnetically sorted T cell population. From each sorted fraction, genomic DNA was isolated and quantified by UV absorbance on a Nanodrop 2000c.

General findings and caveats noted by the study authors: Sharing across a few donors was observed for around 5% of naive CD4, less than 4% of naive CD8, 2% to 2.5% of memory CD4, and roughly 0.4% of memory CD8 clonotypes. Clonotypes shared by all four sorted-subset donors showed higher generation probabilities than non-shared clonotypes. Pairwise subsampling indicated that sequencing depth was expected to affect the degree of clonotype sharing among donors. The genetic and exposure-history diversity represented was limited by the small number of donors. Larger estimated clonotype richness was generally found for naive subsets than for memory subsets. Sampling was restricted to blood, and TCR repertoires in tissues likely differ from the TCR repertoires found in blood. Incomplete sequencing was indicated by rarefaction of sorted-subset datasets, despite the large sequencing depth.

The receptor comes from a man younger than 35 in good health. Sequenced input: naive CD8+ T cells sorted from blood. Taken with the paper, the label for cell subset or site translates to: CD45RA+CCR7+. Recombination linked TRBV7-9 to TRBJ2-7, and TRBD2 matches 7 of the central bases. The sequenced DNA: TGTGCCAGCAGCGTTGGGGGGGAAGTGCAGTACTTC. It codes for CASSVGGEVQYF.